This T cell receptor (beta chain) is from a study of shared clonotypes between healthy human individuals. The overall study: The cohort had two women and a few men, ages 18 to 49.

The study separated CD4+ cells into CD45RA+ naive and CD45RA-negative memory subsets. Each subset's genomic DNA was split evenly across several immunoSEQ plates. As processed by the authors: Junction-only sequences without quality scores were provided by ImmunoSEQ, so filtering was different. Sequencing used immunoSEQ multiplex PCR; TCRdb keeps in-frame clones, though not all of them. The V and J calls and the clone size are those of that table, but D and trimming were determined from the DNA. The top ten hold under 2% of the sample, which has some 630,000 clones, roughly 70% seen once. The sequence derives from a woman under 40 in good health. Sequencing was carried out using memory CD4+ T cells sorted from blood. Noted subset: CD45RA-negative fraction.

The CDR3 region is CASSGGLPGANVLTF. Here the CDR3 DNA reads TGTGCCAGCAGTGGGGGGCTCCCTGGGGCCAACGTCCTGACTTTC. V is TRBV28 and J is TRBJ2-6; D is possibly TRBD1 or TRBD2 (6 bases each). V was clipped by 5 bases and J by 2 bases, with 10 bases between them. The germline CDR1 and CDR2 sequences are MDHEN and SYDVKM. The length of the CDR3 is 15 residues. The full variable domain, in which reference TRBV28 and TRBJ2-6 provide the parts outside the CDR3, is DVKVTQSSRYLVKRTGEKVFLECVQDMDHENMFWYRQDPGLGLRLIYFSYDVKMKEKGDIPEGYSVSREKKERFSLILESASTNQTSMYLCASSGGLPGANVLTFGAGSRLTVL.